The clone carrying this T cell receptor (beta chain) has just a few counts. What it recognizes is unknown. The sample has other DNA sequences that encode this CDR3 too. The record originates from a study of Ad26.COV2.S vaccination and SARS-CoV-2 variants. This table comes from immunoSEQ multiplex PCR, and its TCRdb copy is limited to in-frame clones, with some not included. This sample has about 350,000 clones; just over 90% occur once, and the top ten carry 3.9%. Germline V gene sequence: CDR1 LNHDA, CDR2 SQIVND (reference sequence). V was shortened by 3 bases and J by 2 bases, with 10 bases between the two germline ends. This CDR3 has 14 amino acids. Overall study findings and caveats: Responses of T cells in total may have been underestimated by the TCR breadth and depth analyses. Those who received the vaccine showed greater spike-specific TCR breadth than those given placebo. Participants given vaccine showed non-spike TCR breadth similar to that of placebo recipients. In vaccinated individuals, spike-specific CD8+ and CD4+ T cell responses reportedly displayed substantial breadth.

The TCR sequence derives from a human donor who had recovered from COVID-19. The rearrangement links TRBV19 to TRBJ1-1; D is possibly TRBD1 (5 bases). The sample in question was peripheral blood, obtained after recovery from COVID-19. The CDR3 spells CASSIGTENTEAFF. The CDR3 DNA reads TGTGCCAGTAGTATCGGGACGGAAAACACTGAAGCTTTCTTT.